This note documents a single T cell receptor (beta chain) sequence. Its antigen is currently unknown. Trimming pared 5 bases from V and 5 bases from J, leaving 11 bases between. The CDR3 runs to 13 residues. Germline V gene sequence: CDR1 SGHVS, CDR2 FQNEAQ. This specimen belongs to a study of siplizumab effects on memory and regulatory T cells. Data came from immunoSEQ multiplex PCR; TCRdb stores just in-frame clones and leaves some out. The table includes approximately 60,000 clones, around three quarters detected once. Study-wide points: Assignment of a naive or memory phenotype failed for roughly 80-97% of the proliferating CD4+ or CD8+ clones.

Sequenced input: memory CD4+ T cells sorted from blood. The clonotype was recovered from a human donor in good health. The chain carries TRBV7-8 and TRBJ2-3, with a possible D match to TRBD1 (5 bases). DNA for the CDR3: TGTGCCAGCAGCGGACCCAGGGAAGATACGCAGTATTTT. Protein sequence: CASSGPREDTQYF.